This TCR beta chain derives from a study of blood T cell repertoires in COVID-19. CDR1 and CDR2 (germline): SGHVS, FNYEAQ. Trimming took 0 bases from V and 6 from J; bases not matched to a gene: 7. The CDR3 is made up of 16 amino acids. In the source study's methods: For nucleated cells, counts were estimated from reference gene primer amplification. Repertoires were generated with immunoSEQ multiplex PCR, while TCRdb's copy carries only in-frame clones and drops some. D and trimming were read from the DNA, whereas the V and J calls and clone size are those reported in that table. This table holds about 120,000 clones, around 89% found once. This clone came up a few times.

The chain joins TRBV7-6 to TRBJ2-1, with 8 bases aligning to TRBD1. Specimen: peripheral blood. This TCR derives from a human donor in a cohort sampled during active COVID-19. The CDR3 DNA reads as TGTGCCAGCAGCTTAGCACTGTGGACAGGGACCAATGAGCAGTTCTTC. Protein product: CASSLALWTGTNEQFF. Using reference TRBV7-6 and TRBJ2-1 for the parts outside the CDR3, the full variable domain is GAGVSQSPRYKVTKRGQDVALRCDPISGHVSLYWYRQALGQGPEFLTYFNYEAQQDKSGLPNDRFSAERPEGSISTLTIQRTEQRDSAMYRCASSLALWTGTNEQFFGPGTRLTVL.